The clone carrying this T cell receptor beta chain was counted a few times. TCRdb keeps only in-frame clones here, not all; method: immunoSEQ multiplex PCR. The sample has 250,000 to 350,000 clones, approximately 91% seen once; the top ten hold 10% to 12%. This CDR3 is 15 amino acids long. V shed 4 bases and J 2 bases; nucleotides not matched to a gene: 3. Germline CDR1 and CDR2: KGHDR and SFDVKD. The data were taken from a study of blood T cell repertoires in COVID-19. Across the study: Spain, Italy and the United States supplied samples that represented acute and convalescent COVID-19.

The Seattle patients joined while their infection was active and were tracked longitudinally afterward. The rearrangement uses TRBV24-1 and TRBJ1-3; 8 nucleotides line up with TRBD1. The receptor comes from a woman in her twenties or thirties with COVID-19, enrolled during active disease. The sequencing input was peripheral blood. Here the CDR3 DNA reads TGTGCCACCAGTGAGAGACAGGGGCCTGGAAACACCATATATTTT. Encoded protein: CATSERQGPGNTIYF.